The 2 T cell receptor beta chains given below trace back to one sample, sequenced in a study of blood T cells in healthy people across ages. A sample-barcoded 5' primer and a J-beta primer mix were used in a second PCR of about 7 to 11 cycles. TCRdb passed the 5' RACE reads through MiXCR, listing each CDR3 protein once. The sample holds 650,000 to 1,000,000 distinct CDR3 sequences; roughly 46% are singletons and the top ten take less than 20%. The material sequenced was blood. The receptors here all came from a man older than 75 in good health.

The chain carries TRBV24-1 and TRBJ1-5; possibly TRBD1 for D (6 bases). Trimming removed 9 bases at V and 0 bases at J, with 14 bases between. Germline lookup yields CDR1 KGHDR and CDR2 SFDVKD. The CDR3 length is 15 residues. CDR3 amino acids: CATAIGGSSNQPQHF. CDR3 bases: TGTGCCACCGCCATTGGGGGCAGTAGCAATCAGCCCCAGCATTTT.

A few counts support this clonotype. The chain links TRBV20-1 to TRBJ1-2, with 9 bases that match TRBD1. The CDR3 is 14 residues long. Germline V gives CDR1 DFQATT, CDR2 SNEGSKA (reference sequence). Trimming removed 2 bases from V and 7 bases from J; junction bases left unmatched: 8. CDR3 region: CSARPDRGFCGYTF. The DNA of the CDR3 is TGCAGTGCTAGACCAGACAGGGGGTTTTGTGGCTACACCTTC.